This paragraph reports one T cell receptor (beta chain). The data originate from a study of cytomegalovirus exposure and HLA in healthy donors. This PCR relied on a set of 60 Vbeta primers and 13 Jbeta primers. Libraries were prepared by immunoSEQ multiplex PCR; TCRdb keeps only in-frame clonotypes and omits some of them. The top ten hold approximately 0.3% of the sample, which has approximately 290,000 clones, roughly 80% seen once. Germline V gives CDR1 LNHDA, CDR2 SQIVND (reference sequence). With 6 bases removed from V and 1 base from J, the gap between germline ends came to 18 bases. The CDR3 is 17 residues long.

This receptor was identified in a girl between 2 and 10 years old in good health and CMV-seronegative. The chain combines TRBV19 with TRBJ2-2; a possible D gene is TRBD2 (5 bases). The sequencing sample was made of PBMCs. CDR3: CASSRPWGVRNTGELFF. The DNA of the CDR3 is TGTGCCAGTAGCCGACCGTGGGGAGTGCGGAACACCGGGGAGCTGTTTTTT.